The 20 T cell receptor beta chains given below trace back to one sample, sequenced in a study of blood T cell repertoires in COVID-19. Sequencing used immunoSEQ multiplex PCR; TCRdb keeps in-frame clones, though not all of them. The table has about 150,000 clones, around 84% seen once. The source material was peripheral blood. These receptors originate from a woman aged 45-59 years with acute or convalescent COVID-19.

The rearrangement links TRBV6-2 or TRBV6-3 to TRBJ1-2; 7 bases align to TRBD1. Germline loops: CDR1 MNHEY, CDR2 SVGEGT. V dropped 5 bases and J dropped 3; count of bases not matched to a gene: 6. The CDR3 has 14 amino acids. CDR3 sequence: CASSDGQVDYGYTF. The CDR3 DNA is TGTGCCAGCAGTGACGGACAGGTTGACTATGGCTACACCTTC.

The CDR3 coding sequence is TGTGCCATCAGTGAGTCGGCACAGGGTACGGGCAAGCAGTACTTC. This encodes CAISESAQGTGKQYF. This sequence joins TRBV10-3 and TRBJ2-7, with D tentatively TRBD1 (6 bases). CDR3 length: 15 amino acids. Germline CDR1 and CDR2: ENHRY and SYGVKD. V lost 0 bases and J 8 bases, leaving 17 bases between the germline ends.

This clone was picked up one time. This chain links TRBV10-3 with TRBJ1-5; 11 positions match TRBD1. The germline V gene encodes CDR1 ENHRY and CDR2 SYGVKD. This CDR3 comprises 18 residues. Trimming removed 6 bases from V and 0 bases from J; junction bases left unmatched: 10. The CDR3 loop reads CAIRASGTGGISNQPQHF. The CDR3 coding sequence is TGTGCCATCAGAGCTTCCGGGACAGGGGGGATTAGCAATCAGCCCCAGCATTTT.

The rearrangement links TRBV10-3 to TRBJ2-7; 7 bases are a match to TRBD1. With V trimmed by 4 bases and J by 4 bases, 4 bases remained unmatched. In germline, CDR1 is ENHRY, CDR2 SYGVKD. The CDR3 consists of 13 residues. CDR3 sequence (DNA): TGTGCCATCAGTGCAACACAGGGGTACGAGCAGTACTTC. Amino acids: CAISATQGYEQYF.

The chain has TRBV4-1 and TRBJ2-3; no definite D call. The ends were cut back, 4 bases at V and 1 base at J, with 18 bases in the middle. Germline V gene data show CDR1 as MGHRA and CDR2 as YSYEKL. This CDR3 spans 17 amino acids. CDR3 nucleotide sequence: TGCGCCAGCAGCCCAGGCCTTTCGGAAGCCGGCACAGATACGCAGTATTTT. Its protein is CASSPGLSEAGTDTQYF.

This sequence joins TRBV3-1 (or the pseudogene TRBV3-2) and TRBJ2-7, with 8 bases identical to TRBD2. J gave up 6 bases and V 4 bases, and 11 bases lay outside the gene matches. The CDR3 extends over 15 amino acids. CDR1 LGHDT and CDR2 YNNKEL come from the germline V gene (reference sequence). The CDR3 region is CASSPTSGGTSEQYF. The DNA for the CDR3 is TGTGCCAGCAGCCCCACTAGCGGTGGGACGAGCGAGCAGTACTTC.

In its sample, this clone was seen a few times. The genes are TRBV14 and TRBJ1-1; no firm D call. Germline V CDR1 and CDR2: SGHDN, FVKESK. This CDR3 has 14 amino acids. Trimming removed 1 base at V and 5 bases at J, with 11 bases between. CDR3 bases: TGTGCCAGCAGCCAAGTTTTAGTTCTGACTGAAGCTTTCTTT. Translated: CASSQVLVLTEAFF. Filled out from reference TRBV14 and TRBJ1-1, the complete variable domain reads EAGVTQFPSHSVIEKGQTVTLRCDPISGHDNLYWYRRVMGKEIKFLLHFVKESKQDESGMPNNRFLAERTGGTYSTLKVQPAELEDSGVYFCASSQVLVLTEAFFGQGTRLTVV.

CDR3 amino acids: CASSATGGNQPQHF. As DNA, the CDR3 is TGTGCCAGCTCTGCCACAGGGGGCAATCAGCCCCAGCATTTT. The rearrangement uses TRBV18 and TRBJ1-5, with 7 bases aligning to TRBD1. CDR1 and CDR2 (germline): KGHSH, LQKENI. V dropped 6 bases and J dropped 2; count of bases not matched to a gene: 4. The CDR3 has 14 amino acids.

This chain joins TRBV10-3 and TRBJ1-1, with D hard to call. The germline V gene has CDR1 ENHRY and CDR2 SYGVKD. Deletions cut 6 bases from V and 0 bases from J, with 11 bases between. The CDR3 spans 14 residues. CDR3 sequence reads: CAIRDGRMNTEAFF. The CDR3 DNA reads as TGTGCCATCAGGGACGGGAGAATGAACACTGAAGCTTTCTTT.

The chain combines TRBV4-1 with TRBJ2-1; TRBD2 aligns across 9 bases. This CDR3 has 16 amino acids. CDR1 and CDR2 (germline): MGHRA, YSYEKL. Losses at the gene ends were 1 base for V and 4 bases for J; bases not matched to a gene: 5. In DNA form, the CDR3 reads TGCGCCAGCAGCCAAGGAGGCGGGAGGGGATACAATGAGCAGTTCTTC. Protein sequence: CASSQGGGRGYNEQFF.

The chain uses TRBV24-1 and TRBJ2-2; 7 positions match TRBD1. This CDR3 contains 13 residues. In germline, CDR1 is KGHDR, CDR2 SFDVKD. The J segment lost 5 bases and the V segment lost 8 bases, leaving 4 bases of the junction unmatched. CDR3 nucleotide sequence: TGTGCCACCACGAGGGGGCTTACCGGGGAGCTGTTTTTT. This sequence encodes CATTRGLTGELFF.

The DNA of the CDR3 is TGTGCCAGCAGCTTAGGGGGCTCGAACACCGGGGAGCTGTTTTTT. This translates into CASSLGGSNTGELFF. This chain links TRBV11-3 with TRBJ2-2, with D perhaps matching TRBD1 (5 bases). In germline, CDR1 is SGHNT, CDR2 YENEEA. V lost 1 base, J lost 0 bases, and 6 bases lay in between. There are 15 residues in the CDR3.

This clone was detected only once. The CDR3: CASSLTNQETQYF. DNA for the CDR3: TGTGCCAGCAGCTTGACTAACCAAGAGACCCAGTACTTC. The chain has TRBV5-6 and TRBJ2-5, with no clear D. The CDR3 has 13 amino acids. Trimming cost V 1 base and J 0 bases, with 4 bases left between them. CDR1 and CDR2 from the germline V gene are SGHDT and YYEEEE.

The genes are TRBV2 and TRBJ2-5; D is possibly TRBD1 (6 bases). Looked up from germline, CDR1 is SNHLY and CDR2 is FYNNEI. Trimming removed 4 bases at V and 2 bases at J, with 14 bases between. The CDR3 contains 15 residues. The CDR3 sequence is CASSGITGIQETQYF. CDR3 in DNA: TGTGCCAGCAGTGGGATAACAGGGATTCAAGAGACCCAGTACTTC.

V gene TRBV7-8 combines with J gene TRBJ2-7, with TRBD2 identical over 8 bases. CDR1 is SGHVS and CDR2 is FQNEAQ in the germline V gene. The CDR3 is 14 amino acids. The V segment lost 1 base and the J segment 2 bases; nucleotides outside the gene matches: 1. The CDR3 DNA reads as TGTGCCAGCAGCTTAGTCGGGGGGGCCTACGAGCAGTACTTC. Amino acids: CASSLVGGAYEQYF. The full variable domain, with the rest looked up from reference TRBV7-8 and TRBJ2-7, is GAGVSQSPRYKVAKRGQDVALRCDPISGHVSLFWYQQALGQGPEFLTYFQNEAQLDKSGLPSDRFFAERPEGSVSTLKIQRTQQEDSAVYLCASSLVGGAYEQYFGPGTRLTVT.

The V call is TRBV10-2, the J call TRBJ2-7; 10 nucleotides agree with TRBD1. This CDR3 region has 15 residues. Per the germline V gene, CDR1 is WSHSY and CDR2 is SAAADI. V shed 5 bases, J shed 5 bases, and the junction held 9 bases outside the gene matches. The CDR3 DNA sequence: TGCGCCAGCAGTTTCTCTAGACAGGGGGCACACGAGCAGTACTTC. It codes for CASSFSRQGAHEQYF.

The chain is built from TRBV9 and TRBJ2-5; 9 bases are shared with TRBD2. Germline V gene sequence: CDR1 SGDLS, CDR2 YYNGEE. V trimming: 0 bases; J trimming: 5 bases; junction bases outside the gene matches: 2. This CDR3 comprises 14 residues. DNA for the CDR3: TGTGCCAGCAGCGTAGCTACTAGCGGGGAGACCCAGTACTTC. It translates to CASSVATSGETQYF.

This clone was found once. CDR3 in DNA: TGTGCCAGCAGTTACACAGCGGGACGACTGAACACCGGGGAGCTGTTTTTT. The encoded protein is CASSYTAGRLNTGELFF. The V call is TRBV6-2 or TRBV6-3, the J call TRBJ2-2, with 7 positions matching TRBD2. The length of the CDR3 is 17 residues. The junction had 7 bases not matched to a gene; V was cut back by 2 bases and J by 1 base. Germline values: CDR1 MNHEY, CDR2 SVGEGT.

The V and J genes are TRBV5-4 and TRBJ1-1; 7 bases line up with TRBD1. CDR1 SGHNT and CDR2 YYREEE come from the germline V gene (reference sequence). The CDR3 is 16 amino acids. V lost 1 base and J lost 1; bases outside the gene matches: 7. The CDR3 coding sequence is TGTGCCAGCAGCTTGAGCACAGGGGCCCCGAACACTGAAGCTTTCTTT. It is translated as CASSLSTGAPNTEAFF.

This clone came up once. J is TRBJ1-3 and V is TRBV18; D unresolved. The CDR3 extends over 17 amino acids. Deletions cut 2 bases from V and 3 bases from J, with 17 bases between. Per germline, CDR1 KGHSH and CDR2 LQKENI. The CDR3 DNA follows: TGTGCCAGCTCACCATCTGCAGATCCCTCTTTTGGAAACACCATATATTTT. This codes for CASSPSADPSFGNTIYF.